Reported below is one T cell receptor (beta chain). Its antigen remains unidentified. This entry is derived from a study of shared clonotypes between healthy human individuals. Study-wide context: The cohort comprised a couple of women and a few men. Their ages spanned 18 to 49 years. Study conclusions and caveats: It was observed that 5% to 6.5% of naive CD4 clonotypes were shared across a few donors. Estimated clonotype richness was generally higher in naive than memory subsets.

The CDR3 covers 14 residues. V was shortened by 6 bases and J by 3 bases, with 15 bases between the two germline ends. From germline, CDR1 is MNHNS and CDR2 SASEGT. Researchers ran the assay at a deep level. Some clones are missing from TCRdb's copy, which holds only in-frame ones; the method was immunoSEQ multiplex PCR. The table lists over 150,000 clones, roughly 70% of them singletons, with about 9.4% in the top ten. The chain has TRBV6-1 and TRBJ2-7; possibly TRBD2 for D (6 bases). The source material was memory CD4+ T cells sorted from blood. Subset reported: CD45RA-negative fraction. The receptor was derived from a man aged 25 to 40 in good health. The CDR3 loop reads CASSRGGSLYEQYF. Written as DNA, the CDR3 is TGTGCCAGCAGCCGCGGAGGGAGCCTCTACGAGCAGTACTTC.